The 21 T cell receptor beta chains given below trace back to one sample, sequenced in a study of cytomegalovirus exposure and HLA in healthy donors. Researchers ran the PCR with 60 Vbeta and 13 Jbeta primers. Sequenced by immunoSEQ multiplex PCR; TCRdb stores in-frame clones only, minus some. The sample contains around 300,000 clones, 70% to 90% of which appear only once. The sequencing sample was made of PBMCs. These receptors were taken from a woman aged 40 to 49 in good health and CMV-seropositive.

The rearrangement joins TRBV11-2 to TRBJ1-2, with D possibly being TRBD1 (5 bases). The germline CDR1 and CDR2 sequences are SGHAT and FQNNGV. This CDR3 contains 14 residues. Trimming removed 0 bases at V and 6 bases at J, with 11 bases between. CDR3 protein: CASSLDRGENGYTF. Written as DNA, the CDR3 is TGTGCCAGCAGCTTAGATCGGGGGGAAAATGGCTACACCTTC.

For the CDR3, the DNA is TGCGCCAGCAGCCCGGGAATTAATCGGGCCGGGGAGCTGTTTTTT. Translation: CASSPGINRAGELFF. The J gene is TRBJ2-2, the V gene TRBV4-3, with a possible D match to TRBD2 (5 bases). Germline assignment: CDR1 LGHNA and CDR2 YSLEER. The CDR3 spans 15 residues. Trimming pared 4 bases from V and 6 bases from J, leaving 15 bases between.

This rearrangement joins TRBV6-5 to TRBJ2-3, with TRBD2 identical over 9 bases. The CDR3 length is 11 residues. Losses at the gene ends were 6 bases for V and 14 bases for J; bases not matched to a gene: 6. CDR1 is MNHEY, CDR2 SVGAGI, per germline. In DNA, the CDR3 is TGTGCCAGCAGCCAGAGCGGGAGGAGGTATTTT. It codes for CASSQSGRRYF.

This chain links TRBV5-1 with TRBJ1-4, with D possibly being TRBD1 (5 bases). The V gene lost 5 bases and the J gene lost 0 bases, with 11 bases spanning the gap. The germline CDR1 and CDR2 sequences are SGHRS and YFSETQ. This CDR3 comprises 15 residues. CDR3 coding DNA: TGCGCCAGCAGTAGGGACTCAGCAACTAATGAAAAACTGTTTTTT. Translation gives CASSRDSATNEKLFF.

The rearrangement links TRBV12-5 to TRBJ2-7, with D perhaps matching TRBD2 (6 bases). V was trimmed by 0 bases and J by 6 bases, leaving 9 bases between them. Germline V CDR1 and CDR2: LGHNT, FRNRAP. The CDR3 length is 13 residues. CDR3 loop: CASGLVGRGEQYF. CDR3 bases: TGTGCTAGTGGTTTGGTCGGGCGGGGCGAGCAGTACTTC.

The chain is built from TRBV7-6 and TRBJ2-5; maybe TRBD2 (6 bases). CDR1 and CDR2 (germline): SGHVS, FNYEAQ. The length of the CDR3 is 14 residues. The V and J ends lost 10 bases and 0 bases respectively, with 15 bases between them. CDR3 loop: CAIAKRTNQETQYF. Here the CDR3 DNA reads TGTGCCATCGCAAAACGGACTAACCAAGAGACCCAGTACTTC.

The V call is TRBV28, the J call TRBJ2-5, with 12 bases matching TRBD2. Trimming removed 4 bases from V and 9 bases from J; junction bases left unmatched: 9. Germline CDR1 MDHEN, CDR2 SYDVKM. CDR3 length equals 15 residues. The CDR3 nucleotides read TGTGCCAGCAGTTCGGGTACTAGCGGGAGGACGTCCCAGTACTTC. This sequence encodes CASSSGTSGRTSQYF. Filled out from reference TRBV28 and TRBJ2-5, the complete variable domain reads DVKVTQSSRYLVKRTGEKVFLECVQDMDHENMFWYRQDPGLGLRLIYFSYDVKMKEKGDIPEGYSVSREKKERFSLILESASTNQTSMYLCASSSGTSGRTSQYFGPGTRLLVL.

This clone turned up a few times. The chain links TRBV6-1 to TRBJ2-3; a weak D match, TRBD2 (6 bases). CDR3 length: 15 residues. In germline, CDR1 is MNHNS, CDR2 SASEGT. Trimming left V 7 bases short and J 1 base short, with 15 bases between. Written as DNA, the CDR3 is TGTGCCAGCAAGGGAGGACGCTTAGGCACAGATACGCAGTATTTT. Translation: CASKGGRLGTDTQYF.

This chain uses TRBV4-2 with TRBJ2-2, with D unresolved. CDR1 and CDR2 (germline): LGHNA, YNFKEQ. The CDR3 has 14 residues. V was pared by 0 bases and J by 3 bases, with 5 bases between. Here the CDR3 reads CASSQETDTGELFF. The CDR3 nucleotides are TGTGCCAGCAGCCAAGAAACAGACACCGGGGAGCTGTTTTTT.

This chain uses TRBV25-1 with TRBJ2-3, with TRBD2 matching over 10 bases. J lost 1 base, V lost 8 bases, and 6 bases had no gene match. CDR1 and CDR2 from the germline V gene are MGHDK and SYGVNS. This CDR3 region has 15 residues. CDR3 loop: CASARTSGGTDTQYF. The CDR3 DNA sequence: TGTGCCAGCGCTAGGACTAGCGGCGGCACAGATACGCAGTATTTT.

The rearrangement uses TRBV7-9 and TRBJ2-3; D perhaps matches TRBD2 (5 bases). CDR1 and CDR2 from the germline V gene are SEHNR and FQNEAQ (reference sequence). The CDR3 spans 15 residues. Trimming left V 5 bases short and J 9 bases short, with 21 bases between. The CDR3 loop reads CASSRRTGWAETQYF. CDR3 coding DNA: TGTGCCAGCAGCCGTAGGACTGGGTGGGCGGAAACGCAGTATTTT.

The CDR3 DNA is TGTGCCAGCAGCCCCTCTAGCGGGAGGGCCTACGAGCAGTACTTC. Translated: CASSPSSGRAYEQYF. The chain recombines TRBV28 with TRBJ2-7, with 12 bases aligning to TRBD2. The CDR3 spans 15 residues. Trimming took 6 bases from V and 2 from J; bases not matched to a gene: 5. Germline V gene sequence: CDR1 MDHEN, CDR2 SYDVKM.

This rearrangement joins TRBV11-1 to TRBJ2-3; D perhaps matches TRBD2 (6 bases). V gave up 4 bases and J gave up 0 bases, with 11 bases separating them. Germline V gene sequence: CDR1 SGHAT, CDR2 FQDESV (reference sequence). The CDR3 consists of 15 residues. The DNA of the CDR3 is TGTGCCAGCAGCTATATGGGGGGTAGCACAGATACGCAGTATTTT. It specifies CASSYMGGSTDTQYF.

This chain connects TRBV18 to TRBJ1-1; TRBD1 matches at 9 bases. Losses at the gene ends were 6 bases for V and 8 bases for J; bases not matched to a gene: 4. The CDR3 is 12 residues long. The germline V gene encodes CDR1 KGHSH and CDR2 LQKENI. The CDR3 nucleotides are TGTGCCAGCTCTCGGGACAGGGAAGAAGCTTTCTTT. Its translation: CASSRDREEAFF.

This clone was seen a few times. This chain uses TRBV19 with TRBJ1-5, with D perhaps TRBD1 (5 bases). The CDR3 contains 12 residues. The V gene's germline CDR1 is LNHDA and CDR2 SQIVND (reference sequence). V was trimmed by 7 bases and J by 7 bases, leaving 11 bases between them. The CDR3 DNA reads as TGTGCCAGTACGCAGGGTGGCCAGCCCCAGCATTTT. This sequence encodes CASTQGGQPQHF.

This sequence joins TRBV9 and TRBJ1-6, with TRBD1 matching 7 bases. The V segment lost 0 bases and the J segment 9 bases; nucleotides outside the gene matches: 6. This CDR3 has 15 residues. Per germline, CDR1 SGDLS and CDR2 YYNGEE. CDR3 coding DNA: TGTGCCAGCAGCGTAGATACAGGGGCGTCTTCACCCCTCCACTTT. Protein product: CASSVDTGASSPLHF.

The chain uses TRBV5-1 and TRBJ2-6, with 7 bases matching TRBD1. Germline V gene data show CDR1 as SGHRS and CDR2 as YFSETQ. CDR3 size: 19 residues. Trimming removed 0 bases from V and 2 bases from J; junction bases left unmatched: 11. The CDR3 sequence is CASSLESPGGSPGANVLTF. DNA of the CDR3: TGCGCCAGCAGCTTGGAGTCGCCAGGGGGTAGCCCTGGGGCCAACGTCCTGACTTTC. Supplemented by reference TRBV5-1 and TRBJ2-6, the full variable domain reads KAGVTQTPRYLIKTRGQQVTLSCSPISGHRSVSWYQQTPGQGLQFLFEYFSETQRNKGNFPGRFSGRQFSNSRSEMNVSTLELGDSALYLCASSLESPGGSPGANVLTFGAGSRLTVL.

The V gene is TRBV11-3, the J gene TRBJ2-1; D unclear. This CDR3 contains 15 residues. Germline values: CDR1 SGHNT, CDR2 YENEEA. With 3 bases removed from V and 4 bases from J, the gap between germline ends came to 13 bases. The CDR3 sequence is CASSFRSGVYNEQFF. DNA for the CDR3: TGTGCCAGCAGCTTTAGGTCAGGCGTATACAATGAGCAGTTCTTC.

This clone was recorded a few times. The V call is TRBV7-9, the J call TRBJ1-1; possibly TRBD1 for D (5 bases). V dropped 7 bases and J dropped 10 bases, with 10 bases sitting between them. This CDR3 spans 10 amino acids. The germline CDR1 and CDR2 sequences are SEHNR and FQNEAQ (reference sequence). CDR3 DNA sequence: TGTGCCAGCAAGGGGAACGGAGCTTTCTTT. Translating it yields CASKGNGAFF.

CDR3 DNA sequence: TGTGCCAGCAGTTACTCGAGACAACGGTACGAGCAGTACTTC. Translated: CASSYSRQRYEQYF. This rearrangement joins TRBV6-5 to TRBJ2-7; D uncertain. CDR3 length: 14 amino acids. Germline CDR1 is MNHEY and CDR2 is SVGAGI. The ends were cut back, 0 bases at V and 4 bases at J, with 10 bases in the middle.

The chain has TRBV7-9 and TRBJ2-1; possibly TRBD2 for D (5 bases). The CDR3 extends over 13 amino acids. Deletions cut 4 bases from V and 2 bases from J, with 6 bases between. Germline V gene sequence: CDR1 SEHNR, CDR2 FQNEAQ (reference sequence). DNA for the CDR3: TGTGCCAGCAGCTACGGGACCTACAATGAGCAGTTCTTC. Amino acids: CASSYGTYNEQFF.